This T cell receptor beta chain was found in a study of blood T cells in healthy people across ages. Study-wide results and limits: Diversity of TCR beta correlated strongly with naive T cell percentage.

Approximately 9.1 milliliters was the volume of peripheral blood drawn from each donor. V dropped 4 bases and J dropped 3 bases, with 16 bases sitting between them. This CDR3 is built from 15 residues. Germline V gene data show CDR1 as LGHNA and CDR2 as YNFKEQ. The authors ran a second PCR of about 7 to 11 cycles using a sample-barcoded 5' primer and a J-beta primer mix. TCRdb re-called the 5' RACE reads with MiXCR, one entry per CDR3 protein. The sample lists 910,000 or so distinct CDR3 sequences, just over 50% occurring once. This clonotype was detected a few times. Its antigen is still unknown. The chain has TRBV4-2 and TRBJ2-7; no reliable D call. The sequencing input was blood. The source is a woman aged 55-69 years in good health. The CDR3 spells CASSPRGRKDYEQYF. The CDR3 bases are TGTGCCAGCAGCCCCCGCGGCAGAAAAGACTACGAGCAGTACTTC.